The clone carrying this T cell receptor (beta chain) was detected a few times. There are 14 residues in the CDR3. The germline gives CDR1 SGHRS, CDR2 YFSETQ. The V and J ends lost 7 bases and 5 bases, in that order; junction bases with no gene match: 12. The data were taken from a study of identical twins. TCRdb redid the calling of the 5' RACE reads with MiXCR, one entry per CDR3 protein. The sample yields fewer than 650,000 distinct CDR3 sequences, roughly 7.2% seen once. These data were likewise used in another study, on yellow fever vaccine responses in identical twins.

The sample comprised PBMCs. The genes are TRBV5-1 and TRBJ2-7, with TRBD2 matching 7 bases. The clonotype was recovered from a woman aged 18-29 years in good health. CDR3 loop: CASGPLGGTDEQYF. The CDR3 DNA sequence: TGCGCCAGCGGTCCCTTGGGGGGGACCGACGAGCAGTACTTC.